This T cell receptor beta chain was recovered during a study of cytomegalovirus exposure and HLA in healthy donors. V was cut by 1 base and J by 4 bases, with 27 bases left in between. CDR1 SGHRS and CDR2 YFSETQ come from the germline V gene. The CDR3 extends over 21 amino acids. In this sample, this clone turned up a few times. A multiplex PCR was run with 60 Vbeta primers and 13 Jbeta primers. Profiling relied on immunoSEQ multiplex PCR, and the TCRdb table lists in-frame clones only, not all of them. The sample holds 150,000 or so clones, roughly 80% seen once. Material for sequencing was PBMCs. This clonotype was sampled from a female donor in good health and CMV-seronegative. The chain has TRBV5-1 and TRBJ2-6; a weak D match, TRBD1 (6 bases). The DNA of the CDR3 is TGCGCCAGCAGCTTGAGCCGCCGGGATCTCAGGGGCGTGATAGGGGCCAACGTCCTGACTTTC. It encodes CASSLSRRDLRGVIGANVLTF.